The present T cell receptor beta chain was sequenced within a study of PD-1 blockade in classical Hodgkin lymphoma. The table came from immunoSEQ multiplex PCR; TCRdb's copy has only in-frame clones and leaves some out. The sample has more than 40,000 clones, roughly 80% seen once; the top ten hold about 20%. The trim removed 0 bases at V and 2 bases at J, leaving 4 bases unmatched. CDR3 size: 18 residues. The V gene's germline CDR1 is LNHNV and CDR2 YYDKDF (reference sequence). Time point defined: cycle 4 day 1 (C4D1), after five to seven weeks of nivolumab. Every one of the patients relapsed after autologous stem cell transplantation (brentuximab vedotin exposure was variable).

The V and J genes are TRBV15 and TRBJ2-1; 13 bases align to TRBD2. The sequence came from a human donor with classical Hodgkin lymphoma. Here the sequenced sample was peripheral blood mononuclear cells (PBMCs), taken before the fourth cycle of nivolumab. The CDR3 DNA reads as TGTGCCACCAGCAGAGATCGGACTAGCGGGGGACCCTACAATGAGCAGTTCTTC. Its protein is CATSRDRTSGGPYNEQFF.